The clone carrying this T cell receptor (beta chain) was counted a few times. Its antigen is still unknown. The source of the sample is a study of T cell repertoires in aging, cancer and after chemotherapy. About the research overall: Chronic lymphocytic leukemia patients on fludarabine- or bendamustine-based regimens gave paired samples before and after chemotherapy.

The template was genomic DNA from peripheral blood, not RNA. TRB rearrangements spanning V, D and J were amplified using mixed TRB-A/B primers. One entry per CDR3 protein results from TCRdb running MiXCR on the multiplex PCR reads. There are approximately 1,800 distinct CDR3 sequences in the sample; more than 25% occur only once, and 35% to 55% lies in the top ten. V was clipped by 3 bases and J by 1 base, with 7 bases between them. The CDR3 loop spans 13 amino acids. Study results and caveats: Immunological memory after chemotherapy cannot be judged from the repertoire data. In each cancer cohort, median generation probability increased across chemotherapy, suggesting thymic output rebounded. Untreated cancer patients had significantly lower blood TCR diversity than age-matched healthy donors.

The chain joins TRBV12-3 or TRBV12-4 to TRBJ2-7; no clear D. Sequenced material: blood. The source of this sequence is a human donor with a blood cancer. This chain's CDR3 is CASSFGRSYEQYF. The CDR3 nucleotides are TGTGCCAGCAGTTTCGGCAGGTCCTACGAGCAGTACTTC.